Detailed here is one T cell receptor (beta chain). Its antigen is still unknown. The sample belongs to a study of T-cell memory formation after mild COVID-19. Study-wide points: Mainly in CM and EM were contracting CD4+ clones; CD8+ were in EMRA.

V lost 0 bases, J lost 3 bases, and 4 bases stayed unmatched. This CDR3 is 15 amino acids long. CDR1 and CDR2 from the germline V gene are DFQATT and SNEGSKA (reference sequence). TCRdb re-called the 5' RACE reads through MiXCR, storing one row per CDR3 protein. The table records about 270,000 distinct CDR3 sequences, 15% of them present only once. The sequence was collected from an adult woman who had mild COVID-19 (a few samples of this study predate the infection). Cell type and time point are not known. Input material: PBMCs or a T cell subset sorted from them (not recorded which). V gene TRBV20-1 combines with J gene TRBJ2-1, with 8 bases identical to TRBD2. The CDR3 DNA reads as TGCAGTGCTAGAGAGGCCAGCGGGGGCTACAATGAGCAGTTCTTC. Amino acids: CSAREASGGYNEQFF.